Below, 15 T cell receptor beta chains from the same sample are listed, as sequenced in a study of cytomegalovirus exposure and HLA in healthy donors. Amplification used 60 Vbeta primers and 13 Jbeta primers. Here immunoSEQ multiplex PCR was the method, and the copy in TCRdb shows in-frame clones only, minus some. The table includes 65,000 to 100,000 clones, roughly three quarters detected once. Material: PBMCs. The receptors come from a woman in her forties in good health and CMV-seropositive.

The J gene is TRBJ2-1, the V gene TRBV7-2; 9 nucleotides align to TRBD1. CDR1 and CDR2 (germline): SGHTA, FQGNSA. With V trimmed by 5 bases and J by 7 bases, 9 bases remained unmatched. The CDR3 totals 15 residues. The CDR3 DNA follows: TGTGCCAGCAGCCTCCCGGGACAGGGTGGGAATGAGCAGTTCTTC. Its protein is CASSLPGQGGNEQFF.

This clone was counted between two and nine times. CDR3 sequence reads: CASSPSRAGNTIYF. The DNA for the CDR3 is TGTGCCAGCAGCCCAAGCAGGGCTGGAAACACCATATATTTT. The J gene is TRBJ1-3, the V gene TRBV7-9; D might be TRBD1 (5 bases). Trimming took 5 bases from V and 2 from J, leaving 10 bases between them. Per germline, CDR1 SEHNR and CDR2 FQNEAQ (reference sequence). This CDR3 has 14 amino acids.

This chain uses TRBV19 with TRBJ1-2, with D unclear. The CDR3 runs 13 residues. Germline-derived CDR1 and CDR2 are LNHDA and SQIVND (reference sequence). Between the trimmed V and J ends, which lost 7 bases and 4 bases, there was a span of 13 bases. The CDR3, as DNA: TGTGCCAGTATTCGGGAGGGTGGCTATGGCTACACCTTC. Protein product: CASIREGGYGYTF. Filled out from reference TRBV19 and TRBJ1-2, the complete variable domain reads DGGITQSPKYLFRKEGQNVTLSCEQNLNHDAMYWYRQDPGQGLRLIYYSQIVNDFQKGDIAEGYSVSREKKESFPLTVTSAQKNPTAFYLCASIREGGYGYTFGSGTRLTVV.

The rearrangement uses TRBV6-6 and TRBJ2-7, with D possibly matching TRBD1 (6 bases). V lost 9 bases, J lost 4 bases, and 16 bases lay in between. The CDR3 extends over 13 amino acids. The germline gives CDR1 MNHNY, CDR2 SVGAGI (reference sequence). The CDR3 is CASSQGPLYEQYF. The CDR3 DNA reads as TGTGCCAGTTCGCAGGGGCCTCTATACGAGCAGTACTTC.

This chain uses TRBV13 with TRBJ1-2, with D perhaps matching TRBD1 (6 bases). Germline V gene sequence: CDR1 PRHDT, CDR2 FYEKMQ (reference sequence). Between the trimmed V and J ends, which lost 0 bases and 7 bases, there was a span of 9 bases. This CDR3 region has 13 residues. The CDR3 loop reads CASSLGGTRGYTF. CDR3 DNA sequence: TGTGCCAGCAGCTTAGGGGGGACACGTGGCTACACCTTC.

The chain is built from TRBV11-3 and TRBJ2-7; 10 bases match TRBD2. The V gene end was trimmed by 4 bases and the J gene end by 10 bases; junction bases not matched to a gene: 7. Germline CDR1 and CDR2: SGHNT and YENEEA. The CDR3 totals 13 residues. The CDR3 protein is CASSYGTSETQYF. CDR3 sequence (DNA): TGTGCCAGCAGCTACGGGACTAGCGAGACACAGTACTTC.

The chain is built from TRBV28 and TRBJ2-5; D unresolved. V was pared by 6 bases and J by 4 bases, with 9 bases between. Germline values: CDR1 MDHEN, CDR2 SYDVKM. The CDR3 extends over 12 amino acids. For the CDR3, the DNA is TGTGCCAGCAGACCACCCGGAGAGACCCAGTACTTC. Translation: CASRPPGETQYF. Full variable domain (remainder filled in from reference TRBV28 and TRBJ2-5): DVKVTQSSRYLVKRTGEKVFLECVQDMDHENMFWYRQDPGLGLRLIYFSYDVKMKEKGDIPEGYSVSREKKERFSLILESASTNQTSMYLCASRPPGETQYFGPGTRLLVL.

The chain has TRBV28 and TRBJ2-5; D is ambiguous. The CDR3 has 13 amino acids. Germline CDR1 is MDHEN and CDR2 is SYDVKM. V dropped 3 bases and J dropped 2 bases, with 7 bases sitting between them. CDR3 in amino acids: CASSLTPQETQYF. In nucleotides, the CDR3 is TGTGCCAGCAGTTTGACACCACAAGAGACCCAGTACTTC.

The chain couples TRBV6-1 to TRBJ1-6; D possibly corresponds to TRBD1 (6 bases). Looked up from germline, CDR1 is MNHNS and CDR2 is SASEGT. The CDR3 sequence is 15 residues long. Trimming stripped 2 bases from V and 7 bases from J, with 12 bases between. CDR3 nucleotide sequence: TGTGCCAGCAGTGAACTAACAGGGACCAATTCACCCCTCCACTTT. This sequence encodes CASSELTGTNSPLHF.

The chain links TRBV5-1 to TRBJ1-4; 11 bases map to TRBD1. V trimming: 4 bases; J trimming: 0 bases; junction bases outside the gene matches: 8. This CDR3 has 18 residues. Germline CDR1 is SGHRS and CDR2 is YFSETQ. Here the CDR3 reads CASSHKPGQGATNEKLFF. CDR3 DNA: TGCGCCAGCAGCCATAAGCCGGGACAGGGGGCAACTAATGAAAAACTGTTTTTT. The variable domain in full, completed from reference TRBV5-1 and TRBJ1-4, reads KAGVTQTPRYLIKTRGQQVTLSCSPISGHRSVSWYQQTPGQGLQFLFEYFSETQRNKGNFPGRFSGRQFSNSRSEMNVSTLELGDSALYLCASSHKPGQGATNEKLFFGSGTQLSVL.

The gene calls are TRBV9 and TRBJ2-1; 7 nucleotides line up with TRBD2. J gave up 1 base and V 0 bases, and 4 bases lay outside the gene matches. Germline V gene lookup returns CDR1 SGDLS and CDR2 YYNGEE. This CDR3 contains 16 residues. The CDR3 protein is CASSVVGGSSYNEQFF. The CDR3 DNA is TGTGCCAGCAGCGTAGTTGGCGGGAGTTCCTACAATGAGCAGTTCTTC. The variable domain in full, with the rest retrieved from reference TRBV9 and TRBJ2-1, is DSGVTQTPKHLITATGQRVTLRCSPRSGDLSVYWYQQSLDQGLQFLIQYYNGEERAKGNILERFSAQQFPDLHSELNLSSLELGDSALYFCASSVVGGSSYNEQFFGPGTRLTVL.

The J gene is TRBJ2-7, the V gene TRBV28; D uncertain. This CDR3 spans 15 amino acids. V was clipped by 6 bases and J by 0 bases, with 15 bases between them. Germline CDR1 reads MDHEN; CDR2 reads SYDVKM. The CDR3 region has the DNA TGTGCCAGCAGCACCGGGTCCTCAAGCTCCTACGAGCAGTACTTC. This translates into CASSTGSSSSYEQYF.

CDR3 DNA: TGTGCCAGCAGCGTGACAGATGGTCAGCCCCAGCATTTT. Amino acid sequence: CASSVTDGQPQHF. The V gene is TRBV7-6, the J gene TRBJ1-5, with D maybe TRBD1 (5 bases). The CDR3 covers 13 residues. CDR1 SGHVS and CDR2 FNYEAQ come from the germline V gene. V was shortened by 5 bases and J by 6 bases, with 11 bases between the two germline ends.

The chain joins TRBV5-8 to TRBJ2-5; possible D gene TRBD2, 5 bases. The end of the DNA is better explained by TRBJ2-7, so the J call may be wrong. CDR1 SGHTS and CDR2 YDEGEE come from the germline V gene. The CDR3 totals 15 residues. Here the CDR3 reads CASSLPQRSSYEQYF. The CDR3 coding sequence is TGTGCCAGCAGCTTGCCACAGCGGAGCTCCTACGAGCAGTACTTC.

V and J are TRBV28 and TRBJ2-5; D unclear. This CDR3 spans 12 amino acids. The V end lost 6 bases, the J end lost 1 base, and 6 bases lay between the germline ends. Germline CDR1 MDHEN, CDR2 SYDVKM. The CDR3 sequence is CASRLAQETQYF. The CDR3, as DNA: TGTGCCAGCAGATTGGCCCAAGAGACCCAGTACTTC.